These T cell receptor beta chains were read from a single sample in a study of tumor and adjacent non-tumor tissue in lung cancer. Each CDR3 protein gets one entry after TCRdb re-called the multiplex PCR reads with MiXCR. Counted here are roughly 82,000 distinct CDR3 sequences, 76% occurring once; the ten biggest clones make up around a fifth. Sequenced: distant non-tumor lung tissue. Receptors were obtained from a woman in her forties or fifties with non-small cell lung cancer. The CDR3 runs from the conserved cysteine through the conserved F or W.

v_gene	j_gene	CDR3aa
TRBV11-2	TRBJ2-7	CTSDTGTGRTYEQYF
TRBV5-1	TRBJ2-1	CPSSLGLAEGPYTEQFF
TRBV5-4	TRBJ2-7	CASSRRGGKGINEEYF
TRBV10-1	TRBJ2-5	CTRPNMREAQYF
TRBV6-5	TRBJ2-7	CGSSKPGIPPYEQYF
TRBV12-3/TRBV12-4	TRBJ2-5	CANRRKETQYF
TRBV11-2	TRBJ1-1	CVISLLMLGTEASF
TRBV19	TRBJ1-1	CAVISAGKNTETFF
TRBV7-9	TRBJ1-2	CVSSQDRDGYTF
TRBV11-1	TRBJ2-1	CASGAADYNEQFF
TRBV28	TRBJ2-1	CASSFPYDEQFF